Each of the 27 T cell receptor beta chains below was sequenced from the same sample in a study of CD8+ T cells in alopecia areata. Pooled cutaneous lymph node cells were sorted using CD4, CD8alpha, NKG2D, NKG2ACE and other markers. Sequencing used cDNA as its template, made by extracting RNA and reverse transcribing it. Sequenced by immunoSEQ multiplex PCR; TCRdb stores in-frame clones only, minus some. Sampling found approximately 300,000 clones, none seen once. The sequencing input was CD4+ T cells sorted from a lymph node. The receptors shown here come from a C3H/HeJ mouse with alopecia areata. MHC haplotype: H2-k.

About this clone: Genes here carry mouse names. This CDR3 reads CASRTGGLYNSPLYF. Incomplete CDR3 DNA: TGTGCCAGCAGGACAGGGGGCCTCTATAATTCGCCC. V is TRBV13-3 and J is TRBJ1-6; 10 positions agree with TRBD1. The CDR3 goes on 3 residues after the read ends, and that part is filled in from the germline J gene. TRBJ1-6 is recorded as an ORF, its role being uncertain. CDR3 length equals 15 residues. Germline V gene sequence: CDR1 NNHDY, CDR2 SYVADS. V lost 5 bases to trimming and J lost 3 bases; unmatched junction nucleotides: 2.

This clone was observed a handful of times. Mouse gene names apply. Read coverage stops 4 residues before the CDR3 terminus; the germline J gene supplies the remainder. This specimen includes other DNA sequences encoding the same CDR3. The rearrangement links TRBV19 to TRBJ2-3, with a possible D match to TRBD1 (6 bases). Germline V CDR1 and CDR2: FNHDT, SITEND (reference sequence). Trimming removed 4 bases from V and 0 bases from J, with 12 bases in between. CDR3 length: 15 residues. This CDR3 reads CASSLGTSSAETLYF. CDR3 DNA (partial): TGTGCCAGCAGTCTCGGGACATCTAGTGCAGAA.

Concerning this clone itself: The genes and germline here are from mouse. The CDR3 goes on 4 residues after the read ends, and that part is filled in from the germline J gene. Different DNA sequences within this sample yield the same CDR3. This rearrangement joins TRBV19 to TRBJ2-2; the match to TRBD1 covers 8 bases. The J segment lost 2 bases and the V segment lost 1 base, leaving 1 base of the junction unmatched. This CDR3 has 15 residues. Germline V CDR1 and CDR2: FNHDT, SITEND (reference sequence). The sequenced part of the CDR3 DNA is TGTGCCAGCAGTATAAGACAGGGGAACACCGGG. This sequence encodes CASSIRQGNTG. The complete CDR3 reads CASSIRQGNTGQLYF. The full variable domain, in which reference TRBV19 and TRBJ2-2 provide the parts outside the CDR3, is GGIITQTPKFLIGQEGQKLTLKCQQNFNHDTMYWYRQDSGKGLRLIYYSITENDLQKGDLSEGYDASREKKSSFSLTVTSAQKNEMAVFLCASSIRQGNTGQLYFGEGSKLTVL.

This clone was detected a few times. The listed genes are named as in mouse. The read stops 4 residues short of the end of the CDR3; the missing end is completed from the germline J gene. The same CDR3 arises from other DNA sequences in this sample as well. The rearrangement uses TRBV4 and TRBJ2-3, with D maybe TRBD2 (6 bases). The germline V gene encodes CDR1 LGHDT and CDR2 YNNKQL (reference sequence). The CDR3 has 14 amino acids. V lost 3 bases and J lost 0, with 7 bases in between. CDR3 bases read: TGTGCCAGCAGCTACCTGGGGAGTGCAGAA. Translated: CASSYLGSAE. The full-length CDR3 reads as CASSYLGSAETLYF.

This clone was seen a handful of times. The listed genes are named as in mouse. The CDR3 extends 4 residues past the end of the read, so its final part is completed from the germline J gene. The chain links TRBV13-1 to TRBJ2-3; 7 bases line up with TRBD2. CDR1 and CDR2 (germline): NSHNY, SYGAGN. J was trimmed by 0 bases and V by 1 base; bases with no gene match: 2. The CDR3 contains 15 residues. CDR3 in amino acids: CASSDQLGSAETLYF. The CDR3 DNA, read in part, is TGTGCCAGCAGTGATCAACTGGGGAGTGCAGAA.

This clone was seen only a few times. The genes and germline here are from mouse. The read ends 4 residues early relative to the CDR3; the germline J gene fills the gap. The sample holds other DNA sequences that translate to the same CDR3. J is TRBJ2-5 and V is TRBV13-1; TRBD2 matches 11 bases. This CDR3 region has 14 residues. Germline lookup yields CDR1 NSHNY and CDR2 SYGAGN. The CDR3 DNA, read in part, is TGTGCCAGCAGTGAGGACTGGGGGGAAGAC. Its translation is CASSEDWGED. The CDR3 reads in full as CASSEDWGEDTQYF.

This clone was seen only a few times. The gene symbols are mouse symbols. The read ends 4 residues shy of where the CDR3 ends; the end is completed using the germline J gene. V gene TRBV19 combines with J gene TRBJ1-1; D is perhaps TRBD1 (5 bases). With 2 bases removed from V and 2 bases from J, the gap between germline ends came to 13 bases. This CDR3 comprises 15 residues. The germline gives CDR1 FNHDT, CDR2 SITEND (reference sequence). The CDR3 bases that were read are TGTGCCAGCAGTATTTGGGGGGTGGTTAACACA. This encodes CASSIWGVVNT. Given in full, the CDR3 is CASSIWGVVNTEVFF.

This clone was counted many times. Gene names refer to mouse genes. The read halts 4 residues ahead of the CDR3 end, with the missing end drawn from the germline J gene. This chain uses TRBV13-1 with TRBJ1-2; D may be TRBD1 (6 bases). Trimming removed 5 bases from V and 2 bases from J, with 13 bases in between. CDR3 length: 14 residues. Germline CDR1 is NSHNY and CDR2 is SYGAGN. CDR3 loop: CASSRTEGNSDYTF. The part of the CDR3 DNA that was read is TGTGCCAGCAGCCGGACAGAGGGGAACTCC.

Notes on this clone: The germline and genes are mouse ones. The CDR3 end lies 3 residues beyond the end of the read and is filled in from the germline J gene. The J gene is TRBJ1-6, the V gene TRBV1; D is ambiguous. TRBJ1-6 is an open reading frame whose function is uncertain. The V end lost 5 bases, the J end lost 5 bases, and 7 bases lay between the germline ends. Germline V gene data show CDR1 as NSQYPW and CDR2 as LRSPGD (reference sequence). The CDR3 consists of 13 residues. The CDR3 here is CTCSQADNSPLYF. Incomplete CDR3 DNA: TGCACCTGCAGTCAGGCAGATAATTCGCCC.

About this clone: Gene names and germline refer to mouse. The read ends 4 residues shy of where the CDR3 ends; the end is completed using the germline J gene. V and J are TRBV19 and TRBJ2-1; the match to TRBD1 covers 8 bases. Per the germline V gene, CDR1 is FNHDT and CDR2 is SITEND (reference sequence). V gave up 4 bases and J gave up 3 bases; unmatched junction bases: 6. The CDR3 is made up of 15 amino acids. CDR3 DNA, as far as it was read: TGTGCCAGCAGTCACCAGGGGGCCTCCTATGCT. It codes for CASSHQGASYA. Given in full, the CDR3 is CASSHQGASYAEQFF.

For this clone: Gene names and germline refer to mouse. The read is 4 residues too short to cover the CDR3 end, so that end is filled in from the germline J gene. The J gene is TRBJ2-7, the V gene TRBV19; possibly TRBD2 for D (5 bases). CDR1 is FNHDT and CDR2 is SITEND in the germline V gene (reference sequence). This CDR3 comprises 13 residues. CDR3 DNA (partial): TGTGCCAGCAGTATGGGGTGGGGATAT. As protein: CASSMGWGY. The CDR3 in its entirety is CASSMGWGYEQYF.

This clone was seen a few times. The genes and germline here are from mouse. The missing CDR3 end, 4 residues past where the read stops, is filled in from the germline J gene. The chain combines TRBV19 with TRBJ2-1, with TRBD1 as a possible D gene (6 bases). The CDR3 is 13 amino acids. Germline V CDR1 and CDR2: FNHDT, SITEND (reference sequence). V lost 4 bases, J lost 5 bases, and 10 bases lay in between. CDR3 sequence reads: CASSSGTNAEQFF. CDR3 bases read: TGTGCCAGCAGTTCCGGGACAAATGCT.

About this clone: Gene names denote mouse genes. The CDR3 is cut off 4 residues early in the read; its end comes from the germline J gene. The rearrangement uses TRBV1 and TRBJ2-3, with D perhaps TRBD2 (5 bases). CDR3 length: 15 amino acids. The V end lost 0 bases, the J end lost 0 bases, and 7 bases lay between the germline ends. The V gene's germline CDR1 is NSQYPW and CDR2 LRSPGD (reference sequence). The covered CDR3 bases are TGCACCTGCAGTGCAGAATCTGGGAGTGCAGAA. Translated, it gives CTCSAESGSAE. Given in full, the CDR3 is CTCSAESGSAETLYF.

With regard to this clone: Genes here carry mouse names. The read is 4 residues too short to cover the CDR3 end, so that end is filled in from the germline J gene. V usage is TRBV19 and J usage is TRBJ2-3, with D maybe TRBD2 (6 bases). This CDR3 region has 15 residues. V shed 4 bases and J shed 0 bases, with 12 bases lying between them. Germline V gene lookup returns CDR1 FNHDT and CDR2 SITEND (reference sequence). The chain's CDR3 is CASSRLVSSAETLYF. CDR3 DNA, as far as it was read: TGTGCCAGCAGTCGACTGGTCTCTAGTGCAGAA.

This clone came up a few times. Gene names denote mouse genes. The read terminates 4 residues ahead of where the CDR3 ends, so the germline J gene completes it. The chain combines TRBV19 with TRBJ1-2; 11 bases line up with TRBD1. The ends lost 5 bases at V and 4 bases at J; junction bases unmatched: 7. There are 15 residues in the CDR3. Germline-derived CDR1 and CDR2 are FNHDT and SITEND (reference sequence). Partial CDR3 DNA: TGTGCCAGCAGCACCGGGACAGGGGGAACCTCC. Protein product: CASSTGTGGTS. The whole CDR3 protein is CASSTGTGGTSDYTF.

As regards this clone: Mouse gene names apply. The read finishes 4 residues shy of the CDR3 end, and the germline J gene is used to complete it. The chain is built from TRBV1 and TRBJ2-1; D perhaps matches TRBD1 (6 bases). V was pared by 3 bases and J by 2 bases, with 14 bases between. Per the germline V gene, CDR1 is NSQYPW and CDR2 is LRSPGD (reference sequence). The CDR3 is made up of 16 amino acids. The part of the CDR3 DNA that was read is TGCACCTGCAGTGCGCCGGACAGCCCCTACTATGCT. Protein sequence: CTCSAPDSPYYA. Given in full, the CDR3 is CTCSAPDSPYYAEQFF. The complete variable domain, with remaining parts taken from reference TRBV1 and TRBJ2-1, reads VTLLEQNPRWRLVPRGQAVNLRCILKNSQYPWMSWYQQDLQKQLQWLFTLRSPGDKEVKSLPGADYLATRVTDTELRLQVANMSQGRTLYCTCSAPDSPYYAEQFFGPGTRLTVL.

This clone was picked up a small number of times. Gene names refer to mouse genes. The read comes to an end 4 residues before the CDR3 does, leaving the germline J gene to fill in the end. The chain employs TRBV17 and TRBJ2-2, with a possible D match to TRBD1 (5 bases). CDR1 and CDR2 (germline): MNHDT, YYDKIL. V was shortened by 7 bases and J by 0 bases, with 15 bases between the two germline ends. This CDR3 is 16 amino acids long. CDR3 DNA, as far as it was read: TGTGCTAGCAACCCAGCAGGGCCTGCAAACACCGGG. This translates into CASNPAGPANTG. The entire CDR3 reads CASNPAGPANTGQLYF. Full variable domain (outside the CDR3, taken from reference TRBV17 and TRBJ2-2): DTTVKQNPRYKLARVGKPVNLICSQTMNHDTMYWYQKKPNQAPKLLLFYYDKILNREADTFEKFQSSRPNNSFCSLYIGSAGLEYSAMYLCASNPAGPANTGQLYFGEGSKLTVL.

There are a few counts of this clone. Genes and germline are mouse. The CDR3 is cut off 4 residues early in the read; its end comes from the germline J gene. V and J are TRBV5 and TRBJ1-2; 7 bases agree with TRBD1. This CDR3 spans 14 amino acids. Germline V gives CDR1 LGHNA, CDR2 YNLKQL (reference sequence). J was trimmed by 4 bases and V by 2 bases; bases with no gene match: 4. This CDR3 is CASSQRGGSSDYTF. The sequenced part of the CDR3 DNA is TGTGCCAGCAGCCAAAGAGGGGGCAGCTCC.

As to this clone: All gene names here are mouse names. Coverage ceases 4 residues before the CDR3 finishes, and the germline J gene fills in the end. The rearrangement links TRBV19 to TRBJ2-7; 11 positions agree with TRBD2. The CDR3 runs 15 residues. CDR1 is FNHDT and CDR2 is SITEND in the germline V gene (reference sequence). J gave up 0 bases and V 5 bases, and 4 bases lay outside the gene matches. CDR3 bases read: TGTGCCAGCAGAGGGACTGGGGGCAACTCCTAT. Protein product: CASRGTGGNSY. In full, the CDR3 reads CASRGTGGNSYEQYF. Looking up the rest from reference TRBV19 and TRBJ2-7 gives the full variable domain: GGIITQTPKFLIGQEGQKLTLKCQQNFNHDTMYWYRQDSGKGLRLIYYSITENDLQKGDLSEGYDASREKKSSFSLTVTSAQKNEMAVFLCASRGTGGNSYEQYFGPGTRLTVL.

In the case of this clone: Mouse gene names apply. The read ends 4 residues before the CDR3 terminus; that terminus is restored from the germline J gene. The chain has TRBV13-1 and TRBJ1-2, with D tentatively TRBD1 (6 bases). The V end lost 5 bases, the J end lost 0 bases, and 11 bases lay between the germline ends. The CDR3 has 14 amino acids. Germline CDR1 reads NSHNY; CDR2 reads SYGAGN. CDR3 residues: CASRDRLANSDYTF. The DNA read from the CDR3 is TGTGCCAGCAGAGACAGGCTTGCAAACTCC.

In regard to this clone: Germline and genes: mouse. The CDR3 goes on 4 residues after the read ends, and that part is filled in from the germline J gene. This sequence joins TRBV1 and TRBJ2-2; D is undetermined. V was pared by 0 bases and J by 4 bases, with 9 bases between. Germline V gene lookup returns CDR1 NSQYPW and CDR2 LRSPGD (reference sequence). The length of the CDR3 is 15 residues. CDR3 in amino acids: CTCSADLVGTGQLYF. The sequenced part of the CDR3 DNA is TGCACCTGCAGTGCAGATCTGGTTGGCACCGGG.

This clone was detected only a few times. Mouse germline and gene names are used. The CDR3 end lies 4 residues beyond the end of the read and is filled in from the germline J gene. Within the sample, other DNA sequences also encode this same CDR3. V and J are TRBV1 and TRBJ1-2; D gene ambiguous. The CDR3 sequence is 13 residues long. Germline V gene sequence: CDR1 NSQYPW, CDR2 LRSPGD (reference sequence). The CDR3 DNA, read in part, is TGCACCTGCAGTGCAGATTGGGGTTCC. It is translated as CTCSADWGS. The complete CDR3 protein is CTCSADWGSDYTF.

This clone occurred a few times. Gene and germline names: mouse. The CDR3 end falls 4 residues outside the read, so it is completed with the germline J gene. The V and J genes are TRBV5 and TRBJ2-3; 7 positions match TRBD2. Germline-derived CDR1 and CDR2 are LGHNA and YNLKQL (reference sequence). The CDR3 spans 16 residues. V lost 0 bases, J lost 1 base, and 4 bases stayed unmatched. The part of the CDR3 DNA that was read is TGTGCCAGCAGCCAAGATTCCCTGGGGGGTGCAGAA. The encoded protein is CASSQDSLGGAE. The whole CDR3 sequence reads CASSQDSLGGAETLYF.

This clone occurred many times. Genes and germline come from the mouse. The sequenced part of the CDR3 DNA is TGTGCTAGCAGACAGCGCTAT. This sequence encodes CASRQRY. The full CDR3 reads CASRQRYEQYF. The chain employs TRBV17 and TRBJ2-7; D is unresolved. The observed sequence ends 4 residues before the CDR3 terminus, with the missing tail filled in from the germline J gene. The CDR3 is made up of 11 amino acids. V lost 6 bases to trimming and J lost 3 bases, with 6 bases between them. CDR1 and CDR2 (germline): MNHDT, YYDKIL.

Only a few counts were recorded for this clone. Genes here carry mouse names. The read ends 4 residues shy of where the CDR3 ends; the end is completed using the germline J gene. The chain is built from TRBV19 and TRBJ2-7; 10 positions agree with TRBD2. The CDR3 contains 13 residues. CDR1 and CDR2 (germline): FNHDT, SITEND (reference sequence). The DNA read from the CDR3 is TGTGCCAGCAGTTTGGGACTGGGGTAT. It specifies CASSLGLGY. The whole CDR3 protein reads CASSLGLGYEQYF.

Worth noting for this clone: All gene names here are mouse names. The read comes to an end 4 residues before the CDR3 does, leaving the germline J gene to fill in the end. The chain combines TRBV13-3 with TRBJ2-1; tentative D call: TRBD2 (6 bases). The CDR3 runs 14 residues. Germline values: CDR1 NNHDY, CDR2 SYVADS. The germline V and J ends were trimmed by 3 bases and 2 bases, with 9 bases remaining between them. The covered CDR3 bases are TGTGCCAGCAGTGGCTGGGGTTACTATGCT. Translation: CASSGWGYYA. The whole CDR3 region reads CASSGWGYYAEQFF.

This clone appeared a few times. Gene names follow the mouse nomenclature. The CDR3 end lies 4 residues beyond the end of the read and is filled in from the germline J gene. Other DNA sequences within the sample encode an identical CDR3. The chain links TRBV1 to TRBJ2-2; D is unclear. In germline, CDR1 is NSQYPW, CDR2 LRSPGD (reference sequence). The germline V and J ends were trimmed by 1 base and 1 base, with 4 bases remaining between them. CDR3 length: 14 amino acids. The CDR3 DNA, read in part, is TGCACCTGCAGTGCAGGGGGAAACACCGGG. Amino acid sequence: CTCSAGGNTG. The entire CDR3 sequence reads CTCSAGGNTGQLYF. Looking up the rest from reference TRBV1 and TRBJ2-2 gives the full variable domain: VTLLEQNPRWRLVPRGQAVNLRCILKNSQYPWMSWYQQDLQKQLQWLFTLRSPGDKEVKSLPGADYLATRVTDTELRLQVANMSQGRTLYCTCSAGGNTGQLYFGEGSKLTVL.